What follows are 26 T cell receptor beta chains derived from one specimen sequenced in a study of T-cell reconstitution after alpha-beta-depleted transplantation in children. Researchers prepared the TCRbeta library using unique molecular identifiers, the study reports. TCRdb re-analysed the PCR reads in MiXCR, keeping a single row per CDR3 protein. The sample has around 670,000 distinct CDR3 sequences; around 13% are singletons. The sequenced sample was PBMCs, obtained before TCRalphabeta/CD19-depleted stem cell transplant. These receptors were collected from a girl aged 2 to 9 with congenital amegakaryocytic thrombocytopenia, due to receive a stem cell transplant.

This clonotype was recorded a few times. The chain has TRBV12-5 and TRBJ2-1; 10 bases align to TRBD2. With V trimmed by 0 bases and J by 7 bases, 9 bases remained unmatched. CDR1 is LGHNT and CDR2 is FRNRAP in the germline V gene. This CDR3 has 17 amino acids. CDR3 region: CASGLVLQREGPNEQFF. The CDR3 nucleotides are TGTGCTAGTGGTTTGGTACTCCAGCGGGAGGGCCCAAATGAGCAGTTCTTC. Variable domain in full (rest from reference TRBV12-5 and TRBJ2-1): DARVTQTPRHKVTEMGQEVTMRCQPILGHNTVFWYRQTMMQGLELLAYFRNRAPLDDSGMPKDRFSAEMPDATLATLKIQPSEPRDSAVYFCASGLVLQREGPNEQFFGPGTRLTVL.

This clonotype was seen ten or more times. The CDR3 loop is CASSVYWRESNEQYF. The CDR3 DNA reads as TGTGCCAGCAGCGTATACTGGCGGGAGTCAAACGAGCAGTACTTC. V gene TRBV5-6 combines with J gene TRBJ2-7; TRBD2 agrees at 7 bases. Per the germline V gene, CDR1 is SGHDT and CDR2 is YYEEEE. The length of the CDR3 is 15 residues. J gave up 5 bases and V 4 bases, and 12 bases lay outside the gene matches. The full variable domain, rest sourced from reference TRBV5-6 and TRBJ2-7, is DAGVTQSPTHLIKTRGQQVTLRCSPKSGHDTVSWYQQALGQGPQFIFQYYEEEERQRGNFPDRFSGHQFPNYSSELNVNALLLGDSALYLCASSVYWRESNEQYFGPGTRLTVT.

The chain combines TRBV5-1 with TRBJ2-4, with D hard to call. CDR3 length equals 14 residues. Germline CDR1 is SGHRS and CDR2 is YFSETQ. The V end was cut by 3 bases, the J end by 6 bases, with 13 bases between. The CDR3 DNA sequence: TGCGCCAGCAGCTCGGACCTCCGGACAAACATTCAGTACTTC. Protein product: CASSSDLRTNIQYF.

This clonotype was counted ten times or more. The chain uses TRBV10-3 and TRBJ2-5, with 9 bases that match TRBD2. Germline CDR1 reads ENHRY; CDR2 reads SYGVKD. The CDR3 has 16 residues. V shed 5 bases, J shed 5 bases, and the junction held 12 bases outside the gene matches. The CDR3 DNA sequence: TGTGCCATCAGTCTACACGATAGCGGGAGCGGTGAGACCCAGTACTTC. It yields the protein CAISLHDSGSGETQYF.

Concerning this clonotype: A much more abundant neighbour one base away suggests this may be a read error. The chain joins TRBV28 to TRBJ1-1, with TRBD1 as a possible D gene (5 bases). This CDR3 region has 15 residues. The V end was cut by 6 bases, the J end by 1 base, with 15 bases between. Germline CDR1 MDHEN, CDR2 SYDVKM. The CDR3 spells CASSLRGYTNTEAFF. CDR3 sequence (DNA): TGTGCCAGCAGCCTGAGGGGTTACACGAACACTGAAGCTTTCTTT.

There are many counts of this clonotype. V is TRBV7-9 and J is TRBJ1-3; perhaps TRBD1 as D (6 bases). The CDR3 is 14 amino acids. Germline V CDR1 and CDR2: SEHNR, FQNEAQ (reference sequence). Trimming cost V 5 bases and J 5 bases, with 13 bases left between them. CDR3 coding DNA: TGTGCCAGCAGCCCCTGGGGGGGGCGAAACACCATATATTTT. Residues: CASSPWGGRNTIYF. Full variable domain (rest looked up from reference TRBV7-9 and TRBJ1-3): DTGVSQNPRHKITKRGQNVTFRCDPISEHNRLYWYRQTLGQGPEFLTYFQNEAQLEKSRLLSDRFSAERPKGSFSTLEIQRTEQGDSAMYLCASSPWGGRNTIYFGEGSWLTVV.

This rearrangement joins TRBV27 to TRBJ2-7; tentative D call: TRBD1 (6 bases). The germline gives CDR1 MNHEY, CDR2 SMNVEV (reference sequence). V lost 5 bases and J lost 5, with 16 bases in between. The CDR3 spans 14 residues. CDR3 sequence: CASSRPNRDHEQYF. The CDR3 coding sequence is TGTGCCAGCAGTCGTCCTAACAGGGACCACGAGCAGTACTTC.

This clonotype was observed many times. CDR3 in amino acids: CSVGLAGRGTDTQYF. DNA for the CDR3: TGCAGCGTTGGTCTAGCGGGTCGGGGCACAGATACGCAGTATTTT. J is TRBJ2-3 and V is TRBV29-1; TRBD2 matches 8 bases. In germline, CDR1 is SQVTM, CDR2 ANQGSEA. CDR3 length: 15 amino acids. Trimming cost V 4 bases and J 1 base; bases outside gene matches: 7.

This clonotype was found a few times. CDR3 bases: TGTGCCACCAGCAGAGAGGGACATTCTGGCTACACCTTC. This translates into CATSREGHSGYTF. This chain joins TRBV15 and TRBJ1-2; a weak D match, TRBD1 (6 bases). With 0 bases removed from V and 7 bases from J, the gap between germline ends came to 9 bases. Germline V gene sequence: CDR1 LNHNV, CDR2 YYDKDF (reference sequence). The CDR3 sequence is 13 residues long.

This clonotype turned up a few times. V gene TRBV12-3 or TRBV12-4 combines with J gene TRBJ1-5; no firm D call. V gave up 7 bases and J gave up 5 bases, with 12 bases separating them. The CDR3 spans 13 residues. The CDR3: CASTPGRDQPQHF. The DNA of the CDR3 is TGTGCCAGCACCCCGGGGAGGGATCAGCCCCAGCATTTT.

This clonotype was seen a handful of times. The V and J genes are TRBV5-6 and TRBJ2-1; maybe TRBD1 (6 bases). Germline-derived CDR1 and CDR2 are SGHDT and YYEEEE. CDR3 length: 12 amino acids. V shed 0 bases and J shed 11 bases, with 9 bases lying between them. The CDR3 sequence: CASSLGQDQQFF. The CDR3 DNA sequence: TGTGCCAGCAGCTTGGGACAGGATCAGCAGTTCTTC. Complete variable domain (other parts from reference TRBV5-6 and TRBJ2-1): DAGVTQSPTHLIKTRGQQVTLRCSPKSGHDTVSWYQQALGQGPQFIFQYYEEEERQRGNFPDRFSGHQFPNYSSELNVNALLLGDSALYLCASSLGQDQQFFGPGTRLTVL.

Many counts were recorded for this clonotype. The V gene is TRBV20-1, the J gene TRBJ2-7, with D hard to call. The CDR3 is 15 residues long. V lost 0 bases to trimming and J lost 0 bases, with 12 bases between them. Germline V gene data show CDR1 as DFQATT and CDR2 as SNEGSKA (reference sequence). CDR3 sequence: CSARDLRLSSYEQYF. DNA of the CDR3: TGCAGTGCTAGAGATTTACGGCTGTCCTCCTACGAGCAGTACTTC.

This chain joins TRBV5-1 and TRBJ2-1, with TRBD1 identical over 8 bases. Germline trimming cut 4 bases from V and 7 bases from J; bases unmatched to any gene: 10. The CDR3 consists of 15 residues. Germline CDR1 is SGHRS and CDR2 is YFSETQ. The CDR3 DNA reads TGCGCCAGCAGCGCACTTCCCGGGGACAGGAATGAGCAGTTCTTC. Its protein is CASSALPGDRNEQFF.

The CDR3 nucleotides are TGTGCCACCAGCCCCCGGGACGTCAGCACTGAAGCTTTCTTT. Its protein is CATSPRDVSTEAFF. The chain carries TRBV15 and TRBJ1-1, with a tentative D call TRBD1 (5 bases). V was shortened by 5 bases and J by 4 bases, with 14 bases between the two germline ends. Germline V gives CDR1 LNHNV, CDR2 YYDKDF (reference sequence). This CDR3 is 14 amino acids long.

The table lists this clonotype with many counts. V is TRBV12-3 or TRBV12-4 and J is TRBJ2-1, with a tentative D call TRBD1 (5 bases). V was cut by 5 bases and J by 0 bases, with 8 bases left in between. The CDR3 loop spans 14 amino acids. This CDR3 reads CASSRQSSYNEQFF. The DNA for the CDR3 is TGTGCCAGCAGTCGACAGAGCTCCTACAATGAGCAGTTCTTC.

Regarding this clonotype: This may come from a read error, since a much larger clone is one base off. The chain uses TRBV15 and TRBJ2-1, with 9 nucleotides matching TRBD2. J lost 8 bases, V lost 4 bases, and 15 bases had no gene match. CDR1 is LNHNV and CDR2 is YYDKDF in the germline V gene (reference sequence). The CDR3 extends over 17 amino acids. The CDR3 spells CATSTDLYSGSEDEQFF. The CDR3 coding sequence is TGTGCCACCAGCACAGACCTTTATAGCGGGAGTGAGGATGAGCAGTTCTTC.

There are a few counts of this clonotype. The CDR3 DNA sequence: TGTGCCAGCAGCAAATCGACAGGGGCCTTTTTTCCCGGGGAGCTGTTTTTT. It translates to CASSKSTGAFFPGELFF. The gene calls are TRBV7-9 and TRBJ2-2; 8 bases fit TRBD1. Germline values: CDR1 SEHNR, CDR2 FQNEAQ (reference sequence). The CDR3 covers 17 residues. Germline trimming cut 5 bases from V and 6 bases from J; bases unmatched to any gene: 14.

In this sample, this clonotype turned up a few times. The J gene is TRBJ2-1, the V gene TRBV5-1; 9 bases match TRBD2. Germline assignment: CDR1 SGHRS and CDR2 YFSETQ. CDR3 length equals 14 residues. Trimming removed 5 bases from V and 11 bases from J; junction bases left unmatched: 11. Here the CDR3 reads CASSYYVLAGKQFF. For the CDR3, the DNA is TGCGCCAGCAGTTACTATGTTCTAGCGGGGAAGCAGTTCTTC.

This clonotype was counted at least ten times. The chain joins TRBV5-1 to TRBJ2-2; 7 nucleotides align to TRBD2. This CDR3 spans 15 amino acids. Germline values: CDR1 SGHRS, CDR2 YFSETQ. The junction had 4 bases not matched to a gene; V was cut back by 2 bases and J by 3 bases. The CDR3, as DNA: TGCGCCAGCAGCTTCGGGAGGCAAGACACCGGGGAGCTGTTTTTT. Protein: CASSFGRQDTGELFF.

The V and J genes are TRBV9 and TRBJ2-2; D gene unclear. The CDR3 loop spans 14 amino acids. Trimming shortened V by 4 bases and J by 3 bases, and 10 bases separated the two germline ends. CDR1 and CDR2 from the germline V gene are SGDLS and YYNGEE. The CDR3 spells CASSSSDYTGELFF. The CDR3 DNA reads TGTGCCAGCAGCTCATCAGATTACACCGGGGAGCTGTTTTTT.

This clonotype was recorded many times. The CDR3 DNA is TGTGCCAGCAGCCCTCATAGCACTGAAGCTTTCTTT. Amino acid sequence: CASSPHSTEAFF. The chain has TRBV9 and TRBJ1-1; D remains unclear. The CDR3 runs to 12 residues. Per the germline V gene, CDR1 is SGDLS and CDR2 is YYNGEE. V lost 4 bases and J lost 4, with 8 bases in between.

This clonotype occurred many times. V is TRBV6-5 and J is TRBJ2-7, with TRBD1 as a possible D gene (6 bases). This CDR3 has 16 residues. CDR1 and CDR2 from the germline V gene are MNHEY and SVGAGI. V was trimmed by 4 bases and J by 6 bases, leaving 22 bases between them. CDR3 DNA: TGTGCCAGCAGTTTCCCACCAGGGGATATTGAGTGCGAGCAGTACTTC. Translation gives CASSFPPGDIECEQYF.

This clonotype has at least ten counts. The J gene is TRBJ2-7, the V gene TRBV10-3; D unclear. The germline V and J ends were trimmed by 2 bases and 2 bases, with 4 bases remaining between them. This CDR3 has 12 amino acids. From germline, CDR1 is ENHRY and CDR2 SYGVKD. CDR3 nucleotide sequence: TGTGCCATCAGTGAGAGGGCCTACGAGCAGTACTTC. It is translated as CAISERAYEQYF.

This clonotype showed up many times. This chain links TRBV20-1 with TRBJ2-7; a weak D match, TRBD2 (6 bases). V lost 6 bases to trimming and J lost 3 bases, with 18 bases between them. This CDR3 contains 14 residues. CDR1 and CDR2 (germline): DFQATT, SNEGSKA (reference sequence). Here the CDR3 reads CSAMRNGGGYEQYF. Here the CDR3 DNA reads TGCAGTGCCATGCGTAACGGGGGTGGCTACGAGCAGTACTTC.

V usage is TRBV20-1 and J usage is TRBJ2-5, with D uncertain. Trimming took 6 bases from V and 2 from J, leaving 10 bases between them. CDR3 length equals 12 residues. Germline lookup yields CDR1 DFQATT and CDR2 SNEGSKA (reference sequence). DNA of the CDR3: TGCAGTGCCGCGCCCGGGCAAGAGACCCAGTACTTC. Translation: CSAAPGQETQYF.

This clonotype turned up a few times. This chain joins TRBV28 and TRBJ2-1; 7 nucleotides agree with TRBD2. The CDR3 is 13 residues long. V trimming: 7 bases; J trimming: 5 bases; junction bases outside the gene matches: 5. Germline loops: CDR1 MDHEN, CDR2 SYDVKM. For the CDR3, the DNA is TGTGCCAGCACGGCGGGAGTTGACAATGAGCAGTTCTTC. It encodes CASTAGVDNEQFF.